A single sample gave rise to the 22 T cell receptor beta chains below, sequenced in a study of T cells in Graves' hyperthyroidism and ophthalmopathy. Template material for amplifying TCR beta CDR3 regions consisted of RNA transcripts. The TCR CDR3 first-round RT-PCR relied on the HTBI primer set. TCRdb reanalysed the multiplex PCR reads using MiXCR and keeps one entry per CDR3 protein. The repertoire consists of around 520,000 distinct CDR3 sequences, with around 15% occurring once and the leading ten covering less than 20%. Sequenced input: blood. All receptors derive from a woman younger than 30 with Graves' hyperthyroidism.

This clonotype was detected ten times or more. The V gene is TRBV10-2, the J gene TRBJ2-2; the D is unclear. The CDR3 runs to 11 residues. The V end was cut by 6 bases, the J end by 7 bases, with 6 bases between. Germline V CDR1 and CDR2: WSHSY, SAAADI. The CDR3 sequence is CASSDGGELFF. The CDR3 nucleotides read TGCGCCAGCAGCGATGGCGGGGAGCTGTTTTTT.

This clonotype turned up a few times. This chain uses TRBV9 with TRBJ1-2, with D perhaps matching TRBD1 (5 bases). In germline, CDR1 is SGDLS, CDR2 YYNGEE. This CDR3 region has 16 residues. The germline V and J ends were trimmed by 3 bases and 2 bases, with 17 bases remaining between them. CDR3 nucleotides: TGTGCCAGCAGCGGAACACACCGGGACGGCAACTATGGCTACACCTTC. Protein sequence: CASSGTHRDGNYGYTF.

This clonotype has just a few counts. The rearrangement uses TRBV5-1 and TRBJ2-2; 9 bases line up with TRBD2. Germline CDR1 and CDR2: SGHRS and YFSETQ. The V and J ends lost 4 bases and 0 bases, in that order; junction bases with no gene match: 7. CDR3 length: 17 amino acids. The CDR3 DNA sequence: TGCGCCAGCAGCCCGGGAGCTAGCGGGGCGAACACCGGGGAGCTGTTTTTT. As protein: CASSPGASGANTGELFF. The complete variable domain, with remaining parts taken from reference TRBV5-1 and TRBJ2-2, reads KAGVTQTPRYLIKTRGQQVTLSCSPISGHRSVSWYQQTPGQGLQFLFEYFSETQRNKGNFPGRFSGRQFSNSRSEMNVSTLELGDSALYLCASSPGASGANTGELFFGEGSRLTVL.

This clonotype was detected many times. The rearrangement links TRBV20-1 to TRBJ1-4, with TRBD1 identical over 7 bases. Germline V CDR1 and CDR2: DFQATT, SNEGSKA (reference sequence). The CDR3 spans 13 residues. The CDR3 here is CGRQGAANEKLFF. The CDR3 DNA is TGCGGTCGACAGGGAGCGGCTAATGAAAAACTGTTTTTT.

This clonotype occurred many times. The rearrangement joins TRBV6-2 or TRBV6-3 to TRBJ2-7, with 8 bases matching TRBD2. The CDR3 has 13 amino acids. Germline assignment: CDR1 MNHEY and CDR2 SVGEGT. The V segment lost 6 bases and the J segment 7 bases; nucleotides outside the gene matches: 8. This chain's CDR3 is CASRTSEIGEQYF. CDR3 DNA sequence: TGTGCCAGCAGGACTAGCGAAATAGGGGAGCAGTACTTC.

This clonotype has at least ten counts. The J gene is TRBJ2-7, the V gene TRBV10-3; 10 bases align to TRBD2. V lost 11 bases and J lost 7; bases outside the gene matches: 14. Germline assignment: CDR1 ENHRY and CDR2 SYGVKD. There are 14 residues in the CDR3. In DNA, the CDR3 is TGTGCCTTCTCCTACGGGGAGCGGGAGGGGGAGCAGTACGTC. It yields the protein CAFSYGEREGEQYV.

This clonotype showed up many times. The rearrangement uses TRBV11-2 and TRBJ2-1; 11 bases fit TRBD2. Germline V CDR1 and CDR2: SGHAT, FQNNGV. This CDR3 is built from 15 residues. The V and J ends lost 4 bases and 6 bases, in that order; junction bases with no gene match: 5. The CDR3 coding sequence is TGTGCCAGCAGCTGGGGTCTAGCGGGAGGCAATGAGCAGTTCTTC. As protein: CASSWGLAGGNEQFF.

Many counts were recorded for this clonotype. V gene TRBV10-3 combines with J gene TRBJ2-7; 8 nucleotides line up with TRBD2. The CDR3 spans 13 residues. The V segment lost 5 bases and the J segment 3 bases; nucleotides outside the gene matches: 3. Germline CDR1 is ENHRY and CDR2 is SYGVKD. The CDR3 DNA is TGTGCCATCAGTTCCGGGACTAGCTACGAGCAGTACTTC. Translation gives CAISSGTSYEQYF.

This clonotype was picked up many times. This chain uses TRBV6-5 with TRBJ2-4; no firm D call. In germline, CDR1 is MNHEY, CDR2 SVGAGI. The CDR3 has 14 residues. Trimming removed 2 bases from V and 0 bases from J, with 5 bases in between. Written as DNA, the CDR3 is TGTGCCAGCAGTTACGGCGGAGCCAAAAACATTCAGTACTTC. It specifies CASSYGGAKNIQYF.

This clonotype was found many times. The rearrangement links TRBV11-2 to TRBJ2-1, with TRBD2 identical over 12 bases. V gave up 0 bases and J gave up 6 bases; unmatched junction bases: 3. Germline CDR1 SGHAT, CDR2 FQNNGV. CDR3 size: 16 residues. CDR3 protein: CASSLDSSGRANEQFF. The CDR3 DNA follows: TGTGCCAGCAGCTTAGATTCTAGCGGGAGGGCCAATGAGCAGTTCTTC.

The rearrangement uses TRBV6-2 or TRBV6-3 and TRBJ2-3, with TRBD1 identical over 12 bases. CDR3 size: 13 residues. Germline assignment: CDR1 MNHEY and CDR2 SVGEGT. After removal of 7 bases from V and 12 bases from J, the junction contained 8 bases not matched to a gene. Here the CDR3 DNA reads TGTGCCAGCAAGGCTTTCGGGACAGGGGGCCAGTATTTT. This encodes CASKAFGTGGQYF.

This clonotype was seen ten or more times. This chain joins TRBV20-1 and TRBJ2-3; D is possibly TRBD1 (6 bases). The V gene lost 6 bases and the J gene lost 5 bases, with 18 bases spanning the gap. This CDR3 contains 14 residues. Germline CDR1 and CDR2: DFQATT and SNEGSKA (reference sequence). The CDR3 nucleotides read TGCAGTGCGGTACAGGGTCCGAACCAAGATACGCAGTATTTT. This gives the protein CSAVQGPNQDTQYF.

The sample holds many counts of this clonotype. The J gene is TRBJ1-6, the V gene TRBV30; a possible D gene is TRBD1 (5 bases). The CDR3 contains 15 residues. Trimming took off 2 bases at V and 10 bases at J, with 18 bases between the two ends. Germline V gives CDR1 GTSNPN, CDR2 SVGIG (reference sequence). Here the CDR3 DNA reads TGTGCCTGGAGTCGGCGTGGGCAGGGAGGATCACCCCTCCACTTT. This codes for CAWSRRGQGGSPLHF.

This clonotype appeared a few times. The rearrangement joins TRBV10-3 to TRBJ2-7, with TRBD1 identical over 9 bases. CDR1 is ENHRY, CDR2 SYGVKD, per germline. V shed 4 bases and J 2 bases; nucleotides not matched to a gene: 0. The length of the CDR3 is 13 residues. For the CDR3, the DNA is TGTGCCATCAGTGGGACAGGGGCCTACGAGCAGTACGTC. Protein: CAISGTGAYEQYV.

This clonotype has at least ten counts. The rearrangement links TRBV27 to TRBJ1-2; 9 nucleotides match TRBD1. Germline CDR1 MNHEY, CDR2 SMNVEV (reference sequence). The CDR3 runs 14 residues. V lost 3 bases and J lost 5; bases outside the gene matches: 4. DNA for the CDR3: TGTGCCAGCAGTTTGGGACAGGGTAGATATGGCTACACCTTC. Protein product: CASSLGQGRYGYTF.

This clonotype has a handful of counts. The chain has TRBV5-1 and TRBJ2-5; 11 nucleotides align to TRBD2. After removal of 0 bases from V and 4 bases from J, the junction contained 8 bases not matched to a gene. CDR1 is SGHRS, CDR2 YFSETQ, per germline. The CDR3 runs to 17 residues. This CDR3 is CASSLESSGRASETQYF. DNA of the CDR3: TGCGCCAGCAGCTTGGAGAGTAGCGGGAGGGCCTCAGAGACCCAGTACTTC. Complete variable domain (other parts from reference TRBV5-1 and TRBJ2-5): KAGVTQTPRYLIKTRGQQVTLSCSPISGHRSVSWYQQTPGQGLQFLFEYFSETQRNKGNFPGRFSGRQFSNSRSEMNVSTLELGDSALYLCASSLESSGRASETQYFGPGTRLLVL.

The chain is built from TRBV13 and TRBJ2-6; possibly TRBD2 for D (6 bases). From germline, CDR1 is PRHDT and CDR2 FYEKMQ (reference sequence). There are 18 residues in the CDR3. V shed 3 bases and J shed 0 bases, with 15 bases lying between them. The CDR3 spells CASSLGAGQSSGANVLTF. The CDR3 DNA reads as TGTGCCAGCAGCTTGGGAGCGGGCCAGAGCTCTGGGGCCAACGTCCTGACTTTC.

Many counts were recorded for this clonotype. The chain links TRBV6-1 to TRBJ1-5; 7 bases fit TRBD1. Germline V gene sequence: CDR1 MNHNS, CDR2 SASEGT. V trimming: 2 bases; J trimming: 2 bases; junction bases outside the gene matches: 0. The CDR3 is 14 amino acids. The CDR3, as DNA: TGTGCCAGCAGTGAACAGGGGGGCAATCAGCCCCAGCATTTT. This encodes CASSEQGGNQPQHF.

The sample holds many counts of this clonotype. The DNA for the CDR3 is TGTGCCAGCATTGGCGGGACACGCACAGATACGCAGTATTTT. Protein product: CASIGGTRTDTQYF. The chain uses TRBV2 and TRBJ2-3, with D perhaps TRBD1 or TRBD2 (6 bases each). Per germline, CDR1 SNHLY and CDR2 FYNNEI. Trimming removed 7 bases from V and 1 base from J, with 12 bases in between. This CDR3 is 14 amino acids long.

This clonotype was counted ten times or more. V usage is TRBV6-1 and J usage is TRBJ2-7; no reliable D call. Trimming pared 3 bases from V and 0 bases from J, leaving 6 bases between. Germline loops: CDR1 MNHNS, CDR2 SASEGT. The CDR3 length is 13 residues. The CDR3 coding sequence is TGTGCCAGCAGTGAGGTCAGCTCCTACGAGCAGTACGTC. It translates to CASSEVSSYEQYV.

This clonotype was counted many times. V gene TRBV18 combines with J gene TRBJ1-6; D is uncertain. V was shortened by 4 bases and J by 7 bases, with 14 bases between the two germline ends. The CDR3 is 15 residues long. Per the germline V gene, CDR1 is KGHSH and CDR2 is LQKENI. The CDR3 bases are TGTGCCAGCTCACAGGTTCGGGGTAACAATTCACCCCTCCACTTT. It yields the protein CASSQVRGNNSPLHF.

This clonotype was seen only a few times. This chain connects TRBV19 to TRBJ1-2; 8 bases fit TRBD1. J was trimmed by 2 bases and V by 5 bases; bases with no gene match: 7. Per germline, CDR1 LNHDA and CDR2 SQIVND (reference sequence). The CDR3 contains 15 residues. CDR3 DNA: TGTGCCAGTAGTGACAGACAGGGGTTCAACTATGGCTACACCTTC. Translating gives CASSDRQGFNYGYTF.